This TCR beta chain stems from a study of blood T cells in healthy people across ages. The CDR3 contains 17 residues. Sample-barcoded 5' priming and a J-beta primer mix drove a second PCR of about 6 to 12 cycles. TCRdb reprocessed the 5' RACE reads with MiXCR, giving one entry per CDR3 protein. Found here are some 640,000 distinct CDR3 sequences, less than 35% of them singletons; the top ten hold approximately 14%. The study isolated at least 7 million PBMCs from each sample. Study-level points and caveats: Both naive CD4+ cell counts and diversity were greater in long-lived donors than in aged donors.

Many counts were recorded for this clonotype. Its target is unknown. The sample taken for sequencing was blood. The chain joins TRBV12-3 or TRBV12-4 to TRBJ2-1, with 14 bases fitting TRBD2. The DNA end favors TRBJ2-7, so the J call may be wrong. This clonotype was obtained from a woman of 80 years or more in good health. The CDR3 loop is CASSPGTSGGSDNEQYF. The CDR3 DNA is TGTGCCAGCAGTCCTGGGACTAGCGGGGGCTCCGACAATGAGCAGTACTTC.